This T cell receptor (beta chain) appears in the sequencing data of a study of molecular identifiers for immune sequencing clone quantification. Background on the study: In replicates, RNA from approximately 20,000 or 100,000 naive CD8 cells was divided five ways and four parts were sequenced.

The CDR3 sequence is 16 residues long. Trimming removed 5 bases from V and 6 bases from J, with 23 bases in between. The germline V gene encodes CDR1 MNHEY and CDR2 SMNVEV (reference sequence). Preparation of the bulk TCR libraries relied on previously described methods and listed TCR primers. TCRdb reanalysed the PCR reads using MiXCR and keeps one entry per CDR3 protein. The table lists under 800,000 distinct CDR3 sequences, 25% of them singletons. The chain is built from TRBV27 and TRBJ2-7; D possibly corresponds to TRBD1 (5 bases). The TCR sequence derives from a human donor in good health. Some libraries in this study had Jurkat cell RNA spiked in. Source material: naive CD8+ T cells from blood, with Jurkat cell RNA spiked in. Described subset: FACS-sorted CD8+CD4-CCR7+CD45RA+ naive T cells. In DNA, the CDR3 is TGTGCCAGCAGTCCCCTGCATCCTTCAGGGCCTCGCGAGCAGTACTTC. Protein: CASSPLHPSGPREQYF.